Reported below is one T cell receptor beta chain. The source of the sample is a study of blood T cell repertoires in COVID-19. Assay: immunoSEQ multiplex PCR; the TCRdb copy retains only in-frame clones and omits some. The sample has about 160,000 clones; approximately 86% are singletons. The CDR3 is 14 amino acids. CDR1 is SEHNR, CDR2 FQNEAQ, per germline (reference sequence). With 6 bases removed from V and 2 bases from J, the gap between germline ends came to 13 bases. Input material: peripheral blood. The chain employs TRBV7-9 and TRBJ2-5, with a possible D match to TRBD2 (5 bases). The TCR was taken from a woman between 40 and 55 years old with COVID-19, enrolled during active disease. The CDR3 DNA reads TGTGCCAGCAGATGGGTGGGAGTACAAGAGACCCAGTACTTC. It encodes CASRWVGVQETQYF.